The 20 T cell receptor beta chains below all came from one sample that was sequenced in a study of CD8 T cells in Susac syndrome. RNA was extracted with the RNeasy kit, and a quantity of roughly 0.5 to 1 ug was reverse transcribed using random hexamers. TCRdb recomputed calls from the immunoSEQ multiplex PCR reads with MiXCR, one row per CDR3 protein. Among 250,000 to 300,000 distinct CDR3 sequences listed, about 82% were seen once. The sequencing input was CD8+ T cells from PBMCs. The receptors come from a human donor with multiple sclerosis.

The gene calls are TRBV2 and TRBJ2-2, with 7 bases identical to TRBD2. This CDR3 comprises 16 residues. The V segment lost 6 bases and the J segment 4 bases; nucleotides outside the gene matches: 11. CDR1 SNHLY and CDR2 FYNNEI come from the germline V gene. The CDR3 nucleotides read TGTGCCAGCAGGCCGGGGGGTTGGAGGTTCACCGGGGAGCTGTTTTTT. It yields the protein CASRPGGWRFTGELFF.

V and J are TRBV25-1 and TRBJ2-1; no firm D call. This CDR3 contains 15 residues. V was pared by 2 bases and J by 2 bases, with 10 bases between. The germline gives CDR1 MGHDK, CDR2 SYGVNS. The CDR3 sequence is CASSEQLITYNEQFF. Here the CDR3 DNA reads TGTGCCAGCAGTGAACAGTTAATTACCTACAATGAGCAGTTCTTC.

This clonotype was seen a few times. This chain uses TRBV28 with TRBJ2-7, with 8 bases that match TRBD1. J lost 3 bases, V lost 6 bases, and 7 bases had no gene match. CDR1 is MDHEN, CDR2 SYDVKM, per germline. This CDR3 contains 14 residues. DNA of the CDR3: TGTGCCAGCAGCCCCCCGACAGGGGTCTACGAGCAGTACTTC. It yields the protein CASSPPTGVYEQYF.

V gene TRBV5-4 combines with J gene TRBJ2-7; D is undetermined. Trimming pared 0 bases from V and 0 bases from J, leaving 16 bases between. The CDR3 is 17 amino acids. Germline CDR1 and CDR2: SGHNT and YYREEE (reference sequence). In nucleotides, the CDR3 is TGTGCCAGCAGCTTGGGGACCCTACTCAAAAGCTCCTACGAGCAGTACTTC. This encodes CASSLGTLLKSSYEQYF.

This clonotype has a single count. The chain employs TRBV30 and TRBJ2-2; D not certain. The CDR3 is 13 amino acids. Trimming removed 2 bases from V and 1 base from J, with 5 bases in between. Germline CDR1 reads GTSNPN; CDR2 reads SVGIG (reference sequence). CDR3 sequence reads: CAWSFKNTGELFF. The DNA of the CDR3 is TGTGCCTGGAGTTTCAAGAACACCGGGGAGCTGTTTTTT.

This sequence joins TRBV20-1 and TRBJ2-1, with 7 positions matching TRBD2. CDR3 length: 16 amino acids. V shed 3 bases and J 3 bases; nucleotides not matched to a gene: 11. Germline lookup yields CDR1 DFQATT and CDR2 SNEGSKA (reference sequence). The CDR3 is CSARVLAGAIYNEQFF. In nucleotides, the CDR3 is TGCAGTGCTAGGGTGCTGGCGGGAGCTATCTACAATGAGCAGTTCTTC.

This chain joins TRBV30 and TRBJ1-1; D is unclear. CDR3 length: 13 residues. Deletions cut 0 bases from V and 4 bases from J, with 9 bases between. The V gene's germline CDR1 is GTSNPN and CDR2 SVGIG (reference sequence). The CDR3 reads CAWSVIFGTEAFF. For the CDR3, the DNA is TGTGCCTGGAGTGTAATTTTCGGCACTGAAGCTTTCTTT. Based on the CDR3 plus reference TRBV30 and TRBJ1-1, the full variable domain is SQTIHQWPATLVQPVGSPLSLECTVEGTSNPNLYWYRQAAGRGLQLLFYSVGIGQISSEVPQNLSASRPQDRQFILSSKKLLLSDSGFYLCAWSVIFGTEAFFGQGTRLTVV.

CDR3 protein: CRPNFPSYNEQFF. DNA for the CDR3: TGCAGACCTAACTTCCCTTCCTACAATGAGCAGTTCTTC. This sequence joins TRBV20-1 and TRBJ2-1; no definite D call. Germline CDR1 DFQATT, CDR2 SNEGSKA (reference sequence). This CDR3 comprises 13 residues.

This clonotype was observed a single time. The chain combines TRBV12-3 or TRBV12-4 with TRBJ1-4, with D perhaps matching TRBD1 (6 bases). Trimming shortened V by 5 bases and J by 8 bases, and 24 bases separated the two germline ends. The CDR3 length is 17 residues. CDR3 DNA: TGTGCCAGCAGTAACAACGGGATGGGGGGCGCCGGGGAAAAACTGTTTTTT. This codes for CASSNNGMGGAGEKLFF.

This clonotype has only a few counts. The chain uses TRBV7-8 and TRBJ2-1; 7 nucleotides align to TRBD1. The ends lost 3 bases at V and 2 bases at J; junction bases unmatched: 10. Germline assignment: CDR1 SGHVS and CDR2 FQNEAQ. The CDR3 runs 17 residues. The CDR3 spells CASSFQQQGIAYNEQFF. The CDR3 DNA reads TGTGCCAGCAGCTTCCAACAACAGGGGATAGCCTACAATGAGCAGTTCTTC.

The chain combines TRBV5-4 with TRBJ2-5; 7 bases agree with TRBD2. This CDR3 contains 15 residues. The germline V gene has CDR1 SGHNT and CDR2 YYREEE (reference sequence). V was pared by 0 bases and J by 3 bases, with 5 bases of the junction left unmatched. The CDR3 DNA sequence: TGTGCCAGCAGCTTGGGGCGGGAGAGGGAAGAGACCCAGTACTTC. The encoded protein is CASSLGREREETQYF. The whole variable domain, filled in from reference TRBV5-4 and TRBJ2-5, reads ETGVTQSPTHLIKTRGQQVTLRCSSQSGHNTVSWYQQALGQGPQFIFQYYREEENGRGNFPPRFSGLQFPNYSSELNVNALELDDSALYLCASSLGREREETQYFGPGTRLLVL.

This chain uses TRBV5-8 with TRBJ2-1; no firm D call. The V gene's germline CDR1 is SGHTS and CDR2 YDEGEE. Trimming took off 6 bases at V and 0 bases at J, with 10 bases between the two ends. The CDR3 runs to 14 residues. Here the CDR3 reads CASNPHSSYNEQFF. The CDR3 bases are TGTGCCAGCAACCCCCATAGCTCCTACAATGAGCAGTTCTTC.

This clonotype was seen more than once but under ten times. The rearrangement uses TRBV5-4 and TRBJ2-7; TRBD2 is a possible D gene (5 bases). V was shortened by 4 bases and J by 1 base, with 12 bases between the two germline ends. This CDR3 comprises 14 residues. Per germline, CDR1 SGHNT and CDR2 YYREEE (reference sequence). CDR3 sequence reads: CASSPTGVSYEQYF. DNA of the CDR3: TGTGCCAGCAGCCCCACCGGGGTGTCCTACGAGCAGTACTTC.

The chain employs TRBV7-6 and TRBJ1-1; TRBD1 might be the D (6 bases). Germline V gene data show CDR1 as SGHVS and CDR2 as FNYEAQ. V was shortened by 10 bases and J by 3 bases, with 15 bases between the two germline ends. The CDR3 has 13 residues. Written as DNA, the CDR3 is TGTGCCACGGTGGGGGGGGCTGACACTGAAGCTTTCTTT. This gives the protein CATVGGADTEAFF.

The rearrangement links TRBV11-2 to TRBJ2-1, with 7 bases matching TRBD1. Germline-derived CDR1 and CDR2 are SGHAT and FQNNGV. J gave up 4 bases and V 6 bases, and 9 bases lay outside the gene matches. The CDR3 extends over 15 amino acids. CDR3 loop: CASRAQGPRYNEQFF. In DNA, the CDR3 is TGTGCCAGCAGGGCACAGGGGCCCCGTTACAATGAGCAGTTCTTC.

This clonotype came up once. This sequence joins TRBV5-6 and TRBJ2-1; the D gene is possibly TRBD2 (5 bases). In germline, CDR1 is SGHDT, CDR2 YYEEEE. This CDR3 comprises 11 residues. The ends were cut back, 5 bases at V and 13 bases at J, with 13 bases in the middle. The CDR3 nucleotides are TGTGCCAGCAGTGTACAAGCGGTACAGTTCTTC. Translated: CASSVQAVQFF.

The gene calls are TRBV19 and TRBJ1-2; 9 bases line up with TRBD1. The germline CDR1 and CDR2 sequences are LNHDA and SQIVND (reference sequence). V shed 3 bases, J shed 3 bases, and the junction held 14 bases outside the gene matches. The CDR3 sequence is 18 residues long. CDR3 amino acids: CASSIPMTTGTGHYGYTF. The CDR3 coding sequence is TGTGCCAGTAGTATTCCGATGACGACTGGGACAGGGCACTATGGCTACACCTTC.

V is TRBV27 and J is TRBJ1-1; unclear D gene. There are 12 residues in the CDR3. Looked up from germline, CDR1 is MNHEY and CDR2 is SMNVEV (reference sequence). V was trimmed by 5 bases and J by 4 bases, leaving 8 bases between them. The CDR3 DNA follows: TGTGCCAGCAGTGCATGGGGCACTGAAGCTTTCTTT. It codes for CASSAWGTEAFF.

The rearrangement joins TRBV5-6 to TRBJ1-5, with unresolved D. Trimming left V 1 base short and J 7 bases short, with 12 bases between. The germline V gene has CDR1 SGHDT and CDR2 YYEEEE. This CDR3 has 14 amino acids. This chain's CDR3 is CASSLLSEGQPQHF. The CDR3 DNA follows: TGTGCCAGCAGCTTGCTCTCGGAGGGACAGCCCCAGCATTTT.

This chain uses TRBV24-1 with TRBJ2-3, with TRBD2 as a possible D gene (6 bases). Trimming cost V 1 base and J 0 bases, with 7 bases left between them. The germline V gene has CDR1 KGHDR and CDR2 SFDVKD. This CDR3 comprises 15 residues. This CDR3 is CATSDFRESTDTQYF. In nucleotides, the CDR3 is TGTGCCACCAGTGATTTCCGGGAGAGCACAGATACGCAGTATTTT.